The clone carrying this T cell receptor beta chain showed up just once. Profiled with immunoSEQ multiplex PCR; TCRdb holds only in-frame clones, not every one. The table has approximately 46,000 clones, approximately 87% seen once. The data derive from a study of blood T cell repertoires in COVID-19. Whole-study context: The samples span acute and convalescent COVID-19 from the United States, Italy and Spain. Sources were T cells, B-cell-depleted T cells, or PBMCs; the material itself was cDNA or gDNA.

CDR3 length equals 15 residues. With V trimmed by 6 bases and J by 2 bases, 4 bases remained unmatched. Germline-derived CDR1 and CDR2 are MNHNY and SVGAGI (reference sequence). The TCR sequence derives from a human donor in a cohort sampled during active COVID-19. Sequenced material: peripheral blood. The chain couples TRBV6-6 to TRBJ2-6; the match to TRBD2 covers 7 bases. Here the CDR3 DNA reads TGTGCCAGCAGCTCGGGGAGGGCTGGGGCCAACGTCCTGACTTTC. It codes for CASSSGRAGANVLTF.